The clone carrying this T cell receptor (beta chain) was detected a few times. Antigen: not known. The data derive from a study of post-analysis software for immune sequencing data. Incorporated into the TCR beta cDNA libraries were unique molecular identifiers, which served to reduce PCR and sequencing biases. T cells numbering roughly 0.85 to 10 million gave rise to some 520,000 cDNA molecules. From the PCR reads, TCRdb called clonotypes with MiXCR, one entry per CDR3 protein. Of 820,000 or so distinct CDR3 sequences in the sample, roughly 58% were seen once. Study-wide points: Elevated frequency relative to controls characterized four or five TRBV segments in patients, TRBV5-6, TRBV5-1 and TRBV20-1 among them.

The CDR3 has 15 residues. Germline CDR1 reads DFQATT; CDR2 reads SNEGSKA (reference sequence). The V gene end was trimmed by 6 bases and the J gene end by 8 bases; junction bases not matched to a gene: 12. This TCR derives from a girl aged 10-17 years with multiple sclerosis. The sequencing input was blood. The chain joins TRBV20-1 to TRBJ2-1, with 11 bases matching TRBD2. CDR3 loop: CSAVSTSGSWHEQFF. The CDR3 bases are TGCAGTGCCGTTTCCACTAGCGGGAGTTGGCATGAGCAGTTCTTC.